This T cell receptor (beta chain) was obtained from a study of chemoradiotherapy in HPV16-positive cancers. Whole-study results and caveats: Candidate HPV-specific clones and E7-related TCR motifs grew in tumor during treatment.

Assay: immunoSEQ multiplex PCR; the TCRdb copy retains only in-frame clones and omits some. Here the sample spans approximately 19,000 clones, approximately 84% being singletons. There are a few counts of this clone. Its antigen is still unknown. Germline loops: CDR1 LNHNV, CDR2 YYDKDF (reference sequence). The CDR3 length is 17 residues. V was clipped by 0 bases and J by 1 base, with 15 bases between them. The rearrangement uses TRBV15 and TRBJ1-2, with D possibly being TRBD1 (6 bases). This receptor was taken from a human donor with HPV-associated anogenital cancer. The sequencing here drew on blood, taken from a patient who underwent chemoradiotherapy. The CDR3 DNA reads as TGTGCCACCAGCAGAGAAGGGACACGGTCGTTTAACTATGGCTACACCTTC. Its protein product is CATSREGTRSFNYGYTF.